Listed below are T cell receptor beta chains from one sample, sequenced in a study of radiation and T cells in renal cell carcinoma. The table came from immunoSEQ multiplex PCR; TCRdb's copy has only in-frame clones and leaves some out. The repertoire holds 150,000 or so clones, with around nine tenths as singletons. Sequencing used blood, obtained from a patient whose treatment included radiotherapy and nephrectomy. The receptor source for this set is a woman aged 50 to 65 with renal cell carcinoma. Both conserved end residues are part of each CDR3. Each record gives: CDR3 length, D gene, clone size, J gene, V gene, CDR3 DNA, CDR3 protein. The D gene is left open where the match is weak. Expanded clones get a size class; other rows say once, few or many, or leave the size out.

16,TRBD1,.,TRBJ2-2,TRBV5-1,TGCGCCAGCAGCTTCTTACAGGGGGCGAACACCGGGGAGCTGTTTTTT,CASSFLQGANTGELFF
14,.,.,TRBJ1-6,TRBV7-9,TGTGCCAGCAGCCCCCGGGACGGTAATTCACCCCTCCACTTT,CASSPRDGNSPLHF
14,.,.,TRBJ2-7,TRBV10-1,TGCGCCAGCAGTGCGGGGGACAGTAGCTACGAGCAGTACTTC,CASSAGDSSYEQYF
15,TRBD1,.,TRBJ1-4,TRBV2,TGTGCCAGCAGTTCTACAGGGGTAACTAATGAAAAACTGTTTTTT,CASSSTGVTNEKLFF
13,.,.,TRBJ2-5,TRBV11-1,TGTGCCAGCAGCTTAGACGGGGAAGAGACCCAGTACTTC,CASSLDGEETQYF
15,.,.,TRBJ1-1,TRBV6-5,TGTGCCAGCAGTTACAGCGGGGTAGGGAACACTGAAGCTTTCTTT,CASSYSGVGNTEAFF
14,TRBD1,.,TRBJ2-7,TRBV6-6,TGTGCCAGCAGTAGCCGGACAGGGGGGGGCGAGCAGTACTTC,CASSSRTGGGEQYF
15,TRBD2,.,TRBJ2-7,TRBV15,TGTGCCACCAGCAGAGGGCGGGGGGGTATCTACGAGCAGTACTTC,CATSRGRGGIYEQYF
16,.,.,TRBJ1-5,TRBV19,TGTGCCAGTAGTTCCAGGGCCCTAAAGAACAATCAGCCCCAGCATTTT,CASSSRALKNNQPQHF
15,.,.,TRBJ1-6,TRBV7-2,TGTGCCAGCAGCCGTCTGGTCGTCCCGGATTCACCCCTCCACTTT,CASSRLVVPDSPLHF
13,TRBD1,.,TRBJ1-1,TRBV2,TGTGCCAGCAGTGTTCAGGGGGGCACTGAAGCTTTCTTT,CASSVQGGTEAFF
14,.,.,TRBJ1-1,TRBV6-5,TGTGCCAGCAGTAAACTGGGACAGAACACTGAAGCTTTCTTT,CASSKLGQNTEAFF
20,TRBD2,.,TRBJ2-2,TRBV13,TGTGCCAGCAGCCCACCTCCGGGACTAGCGGGGGAAGGGAACACCGGGGAGCTGTTTTTT,CASSPPPGLAGEGNTGELFF
13,.,.,TRBJ1-2,TRBV6-5,TGTGCCAGCAGTTATAGGGCCCGCTATGGCTACACCTTC,CASSYRARYGYTF
14,.,once,TRBJ2-5,TRBV6-6,TGTGCCAGCAGAACACAGGTGTACCAAGAGACCCAGTACTTC,CASRTQVYQETQYF
12,.,.,TRBJ2-1,TRBV19,TGTGCCAGTAGGGGCGGCTACAATGAGCAGTTCTTC,CASRGGYNEQFF
15,.,once,TRBJ2-5,TRBV14,TGTGCCAGCAGCCAAGAGGTATTAGCGGTACAGACCCAGTACTTC,CASSQEVLAVQTQYF
14,TRBD1,.,TRBJ1-6,TRBV30,TGTGTCTGGAGTGTCGGGACAGGGGACTCACCCCTCCACTTT,CVWSVGTGDSPLHF
16,.,.,TRBJ1-6,TRBV11-2,TGTGCCAGCAGCTTAGATAGCCGACAAGCGGCTTCACCCCTCCACTTT,CASSLDSRQAASPLHF
12,TRBD1,.,TRBJ1-2,TRBV2,TGTGCCAGCAGCAGGGGGCTCTATGGCTACACCTTC,CASSRGLYGYTF
13,TRBD2,.,TRBJ2-5,TRBV18,TGTGCCAGCTCACCAAGGGAGGGCGAGACCCAGTACTTC,CASSPREGETQYF
16,TRBD1,.,TRBJ1-1,TRBV19,TGTGCCAGTATTTCCCGGGACAGGGGTATGAACACTGAAGCTTTCTTT,CASISRDRGMNTEAFF
12,.,.,TRBJ2-7,TRBV30,TGTGCCTGGAGTGTACCAGCCTACGAGCAGTACTTC,CAWSVPAYEQYF
17,.,once,TRBJ2-1,TRBV5-1,TGCGCCAGCAGCTTCGCTGGGAGGAATGGGGTCTACAATGAGCAGTTCTTC,CASSFAGRNGVYNEQFF
16,.,many,TRBJ1-6,TRBV19,TGTGCCAGTAGTATGCGAGGGAGCTCCTATAATTCACCCCTCCACTTT,CASSMRGSSYNSPLHF
17,.,.,TRBJ1-6,TRBV9,TGTGCCAGCAGCGTGGGGCCATCACGCTCCTATAATTCACCCCTCCACTTT,CASSVGPSRSYNSPLHF
13,TRBD1,.,TRBJ2-7,TRBV11-1,TGTGCCAGCAGCTTCCAGGGGGTAAGCGAGCAGTACTTC,CASSFQGVSEQYF
15,TRBD1,.,TRBJ1-2,TRBV11-2,TGTGCCAGCAGCCCCTCCAGGGACAGGGGGGCTGGCTACACCTTC,CASSPSRDRGAGYTF
16,TRBD1,.,TRBJ1-6,TRBV19,TGTGCCAGTAGTAAGGGACAGGAGAGGGAAAATTCACCCCTCCACTTT,CASSKGQERENSPLHF
14,.,.,TRBJ2-3,TRBV7-3,TGTGCCAGCAGCTTAATGGACAACAAAGATACGCAGTATTTT,CASSLMDNKDTQYF
15,TRBD2,.,TRBJ2-2,TRBV6-5,TGTGCCAGCAGTTTTGAGCGGGGGGGCTCCGGGGAGCTGTTTTTT,CASSFERGGSGELFF
15,TRBD1,.,TRBJ2-1,TRBV6-5,TGTGCCAGCAGCCGGACAGGGGGCGTTTATAATGAGCAGTTCTTC,CASSRTGGVYNEQFF
14,TRBD1,few,TRBJ1-5,TRBV2,TGTGCCAGCAGTCGACAGGGGCGCAATCAGCCCCAGCATTTT,CASSRQGRNQPQHF
17,.,once,TRBJ2-7,TRBV7-8,TGTGCCAGCAGCTTTCCGGAGAGGGACCGTCACTCCTACGAGCAGTACTTC,CASSFPERDRHSYEQYF
14,.,.,TRBJ2-7,TRBV7-9,TGTGCCAGCAGCTTAGGGAGTGTGACCGACGAGCAGTACTTC,CASSLGSVTDEQYF
14,.,.,TRBJ1-2,TRBV30,TGTGCCTGGAGTAAGGTCAGCACTAACTATGGCTACACCTTC,CAWSKVSTNYGYTF
12,.,.,TRBJ1-2,TRBV7-8,TGTGCCAGCAGCTTAGCAAACCGGGACTACACCTTC,CASSLANRDYTF
14,.,.,TRBJ2-7,TRBV6-6,TGTGCCAGCAGTTACTCGCCATCCCGGGACGAGCAGTACTTC,CASSYSPSRDEQYF
12,.,.,TRBJ2-7,TRBV27,TGTGCCAGCAGAGACTCTCCCTACGAGCAGTACTTC,CASRDSPYEQYF
15,.,.,TRBJ2-5,TRBV4-3,TGCGCCAGCAGCCAATACCTAGGGTTTAAGGAGACCCAGTACTTC,CASSQYLGFKETQYF
15,TRBD1,.,TRBJ1-6,TRBV11-2,TGTGCCAGCAGCCCTAGGACAGGGTGGAATTCACCCCTCCACTTT,CASSPRTGWNSPLHF
16,TRBD2,once,TRBJ2-1,TRBV9,TGTGCCAGCAGCGCTAGCGGGGGGCCCTCCTACAATGAGCAGTTCTTC,CASSASGGPSYNEQFF
16,.,.,TRBJ1-2,TRBV7-8,TGTGCCAGCAGTCTTAGAATTTCAGGGTCGAAGGGTGGCTACACCTTC,CASSLRISGSKGGYTF
15,.,.,TRBJ1-5,TRBV18,TGTGCCAGCTCCCGGGGAAGGAATAGCAATCAGCCCCAGCATTTT,CASSRGRNSNQPQHF
14,.,.,TRBJ1-1,TRBV18,TGTGCCAGCTCCATGAGTACCTCGGGCACTGAAGCTTTCTTT,CASSMSTSGTEAFF